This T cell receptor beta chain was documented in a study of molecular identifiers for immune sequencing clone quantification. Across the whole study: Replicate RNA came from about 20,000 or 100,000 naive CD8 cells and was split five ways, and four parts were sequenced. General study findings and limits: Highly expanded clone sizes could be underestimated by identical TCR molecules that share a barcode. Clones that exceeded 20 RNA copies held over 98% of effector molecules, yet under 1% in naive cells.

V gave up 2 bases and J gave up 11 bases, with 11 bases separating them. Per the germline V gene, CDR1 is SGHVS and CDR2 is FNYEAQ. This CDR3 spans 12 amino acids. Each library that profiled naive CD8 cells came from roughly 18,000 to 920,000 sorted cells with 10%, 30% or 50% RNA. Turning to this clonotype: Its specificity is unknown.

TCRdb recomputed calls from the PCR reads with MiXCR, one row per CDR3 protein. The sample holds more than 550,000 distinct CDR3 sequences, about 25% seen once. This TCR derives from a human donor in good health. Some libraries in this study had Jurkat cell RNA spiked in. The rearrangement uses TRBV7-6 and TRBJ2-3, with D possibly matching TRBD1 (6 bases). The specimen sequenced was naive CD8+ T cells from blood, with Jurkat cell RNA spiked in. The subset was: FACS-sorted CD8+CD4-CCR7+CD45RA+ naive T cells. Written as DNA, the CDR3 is TGTGCCAGCAGCTTAAAAGGGGGTATGCAGTATTTT. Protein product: CASSLKGGMQYF.